This TCR beta chain was captured in a study of regulatory T cells in long-lasting Graves disease. About the study: Patients met the persistent Graves' disease definition after over 5 years of antithyroid drugs with positive TSH receptor antibodies.

Time point denoted: persistent/refractory GD, antithyroid drugs over 5 years with positive TRAb. Construction of the TCR library relied on RNA isolated from PBMCs. Study findings and constraints: Patients with persistent disease shared 2,741 public clonotypes, outpacing the 966 shared by new patients.

The authors built TCR beta libraries using iRepertoire HTBI primers and Arm-PCR of CDR3 regions. TCRdb redid the calling of the multiplex PCR reads with MiXCR, one entry per CDR3 protein. The table lists a few hundred thousand distinct CDR3 sequences, 22% of them singletons. This clonotype was observed many times. Antigen unknown. V was clipped by 3 bases and J by 5 bases, with 13 bases between them. This CDR3 spans 13 amino acids. Germline-derived CDR1 and CDR2 are DFQATT and SNEGSKA (reference sequence). This clonotype originated in a female donor with Graves disease. The rearrangement links TRBV20-1 to TRBJ2-5; D call uncertain. The input for sequencing was peripheral blood mononuclear cells (PBMCs), taken when the disease was refractory, from a patient treated with antithyroid drugs. In DNA form, the CDR3 reads TGCAGTGCTAGTTCCTCGCGCAGGGAGACCCAGTACTTC. This encodes CSASSSRRETQYF.